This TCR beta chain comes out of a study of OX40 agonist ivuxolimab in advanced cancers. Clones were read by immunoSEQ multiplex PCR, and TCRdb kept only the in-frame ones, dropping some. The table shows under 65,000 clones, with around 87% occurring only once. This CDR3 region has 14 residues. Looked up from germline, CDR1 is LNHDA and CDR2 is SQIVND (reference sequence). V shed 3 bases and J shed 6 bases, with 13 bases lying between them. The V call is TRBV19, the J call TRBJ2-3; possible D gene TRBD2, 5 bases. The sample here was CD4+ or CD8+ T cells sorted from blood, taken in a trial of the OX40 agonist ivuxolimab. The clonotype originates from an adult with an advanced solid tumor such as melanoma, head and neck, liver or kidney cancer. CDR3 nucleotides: TGTGCCAGTAGTATGACTTCTCGCGGGGATACGCAGTATTTT. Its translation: CASSMTSRGDTQYF.